This paragraph reports one T cell receptor (beta chain). V gave up 8 bases and J gave up 2 bases; unmatched junction bases: 6. CDR1 SNHLY and CDR2 FYNNEI come from the germline V gene. The CDR3 totals 16 residues. This entry is derived from a study of blood T cell repertoires in COVID-19. Study background: The study drew acute and convalescent COVID-19 samples from the United States, Italy and Spain. The analysed material was cDNA or gDNA that came from T cells, B-cell-depleted T cells, or PBMCs.

Original methodology: Cell counts per sample came from amplifying reference gene primers. The protocol was immunoSEQ multiplex PCR, while the TCRdb copy is restricted to in-frame clones and leaves out a portion. V and J calls and clone size are copied from that table; D and trimming were computed from the DNA. The repertoire holds about 70,000 clones, with approximately 85% as singletons. Specimen: peripheral blood. The TCR sequence derives from a woman of 80 years or more with active or convalescent COVID-19. The chain carries TRBV2 and TRBJ2-6; 10 positions agree with TRBD1. CDR3 in DNA: TGTGCCAGCGCCGGGACAGGGGCCCCTGGGGCCAACGTCCTGACTTTC. Translating it yields CASAGTGAPGANVLTF.